This T cell receptor (beta chain) derives from a study of response to subunit inactivated influenza vaccine. Study conclusions and caveats: With each seasonal influenza vaccination, the authors suggested, few new T cells are recruited.

Germline-derived CDR1 and CDR2 are MNHEY and SMNVEV (reference sequence). This CDR3 region has 14 residues. The germline V and J ends were trimmed by 3 bases and 1 base, with 6 bases remaining between them. TCRdb analysed the RT-PCR reads with MiXCR anew, one entry per CDR3 protein. This sample yields fewer than 700,000 distinct CDR3 sequences, of which 10% to 15% are seen a single time; over 10% belongs to the top ten. In regard to this clonotype: Antigen: not known.

The sample in question was PBMCs from blood, obtained roughly 6 weeks after vaccination. The receptor was isolated from a man aged 50 to 59 who received an inactivated influenza vaccine. V gene TRBV27 combines with J gene TRBJ2-2; D unclear. The CDR3 nucleotides are TGTGCCAGCAGTTTCTTCCGGAACACCGGGGAGCTGTTTTTT. It encodes CASSFFRNTGELFF.